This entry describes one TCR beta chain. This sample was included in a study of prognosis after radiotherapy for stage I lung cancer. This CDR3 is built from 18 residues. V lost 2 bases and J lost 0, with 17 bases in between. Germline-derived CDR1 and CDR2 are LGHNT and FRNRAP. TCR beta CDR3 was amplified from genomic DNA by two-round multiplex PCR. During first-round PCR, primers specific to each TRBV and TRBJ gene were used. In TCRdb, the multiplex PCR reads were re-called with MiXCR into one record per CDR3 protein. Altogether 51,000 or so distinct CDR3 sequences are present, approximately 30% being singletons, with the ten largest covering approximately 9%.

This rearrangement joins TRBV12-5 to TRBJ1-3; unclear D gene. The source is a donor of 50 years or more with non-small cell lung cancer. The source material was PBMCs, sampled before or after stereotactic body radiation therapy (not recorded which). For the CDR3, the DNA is TGTGCTAGTGGTTTGCCGGTTACGGAGGACTTCTCTGGAAACACCATATATTTT. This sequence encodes CASGLPVTEDFSGNTIYF.